The rows below give T cell receptor beta chains drawn from one sample of a study of blood T cell repertoires in COVID-19. Generated by immunoSEQ multiplex PCR, the TCRdb table keeps only in-frame clones and is missing some. In the table there are some 66,000 clones, about 93% of which are singletons. Sequencing was carried out using peripheral blood. Receptor source: a man in his 70s with active COVID-19. CDR3s include the opening cysteine and the closing phenylalanine or tryptophan. The D gene is left open where the match is weak. Clone size is not always given. Where it is, it says once, few, many or a class for expanded clones.

CDR3	DNA	J	D	V	size
CASSLGQGISYEQYF	TGCGCCAGCAGCTTGGGGCAGGGAATTTCCTACGAGCAGTACTTC	TRBJ2-7	-	TRBV5-1	-
CASKPSGFEQYF	TGTGCCAGCAAGCCTAGTGGGTTCGAGCAGTACTTC	TRBJ2-7	-	TRBV6-5	-
CASSLDTANYGYTF	TGCGCCAGCAGCTTGGACACAGCTAACTATGGCTACACCTTC	TRBJ1-2	-	TRBV5-1	-
CSVKGLPGQRSYEQYF	TGCAGCGTTAAGGGCTTGCCGGGACAGAGATCCTACGAGCAGTACTTC	TRBJ2-7	TRBD1	TRBV29-1	-
CASSITGIYGYTF	TGTGCCAGTAGTATAACAGGGATCTATGGCTACACCTTC	TRBJ1-2	-	TRBV19	-
CASSAGLAGSYEQYF	TGTGCCAGCAGCGCTGGACTAGCGGGGAGCTACGAGCAGTACTTC	TRBJ2-7	TRBD2	TRBV5-6	once
CASSPNSLAYQETQYF	TGTGCCAGCAGCCCAAACTCTCTAGCGTACCAAGAGACCCAGTACTTC	TRBJ2-5	-	TRBV7-9	-
CASSLAVGSPPNTGELFF	TGTGCCAGCAGCTTAGCGGTCGGGAGTCCTCCGAACACCGGGGAGCTGTTTTTT	TRBJ2-2	-	TRBV7-6	once
CASSLQGTANTEAFF	TGTGCCAGCAGTTTACAGGGTACGGCAAACACTGAAGCTTTCTTT	TRBJ1-1	-	TRBV6-5	-
CASSTRTSGVGADTQYF	TGTGCCAGCAGCACCCGGACTAGCGGGGTAGGAGCGGATACGCAGTATTTT	TRBJ2-3	TRBD2	TRBV3-1/TRBV3-2	-